This T cell receptor (beta chain) was retrieved from a study of PD-L1 blockade in urothelial cancer. The wider study: In the patient group, about 90% of the roughly 29 were males with bladder-origin urothelial cancer. Median T cell yield from blood was approximately 150,000.

Every PCR received spiked-in synthetic TCR analog templates. TCRdb's copy holds only in-frame clones and misses some; the assay was immunoSEQ multiplex PCR. The data hold tens of thousands of clones, with roughly 90% observed a single time. Time point denoted: pretreatment peripheral blood. Overall study findings and caveats: Greater 3-week expansion of tumor-associated blood clones was recorded for durable-benefit patients.

The CDR3 runs to 16 residues. CDR1 is MNHEY, CDR2 SMNVEV, per germline (reference sequence). V was clipped by 6 bases and J by 4 bases; unmatched bases: 10. A note on this clone: Its target is not known.

The V call is TRBV27, the J call TRBJ2-7; 12 bases match TRBD2. The origin of this receptor is a donor over 35 with urothelial cancer. This specimen was PBMCs, taken around atezolizumab (anti-PD-L1) treatment. The CDR3 bases are TGTGCCAGCAGCCCCCTCGGACTAGCGGGACAATACGAGCAGTACTTC. This gives the protein CASSPLGLAGQYEQYF.